The T cell receptor (beta chain) described here comes from a study of shared clonotypes between healthy human individuals. Trimming took 2 bases from V and 0 from J; bases not matched to a gene: 14. The CDR3 covers 20 residues. Germline V gives CDR1 SGHTA, CDR2 FQGTGA. Study-wide results and limits: Only a few donors were included, so the genetic and exposure-history diversity represented was limited. Donor clonotype sharing was expected to depend on sequencing depth. Although depth was large, rarefaction showed that sequencing of the sorted subsets was incomplete.

Each cell subset's genomic DNA was divided evenly among several immunoSEQ plates. Profiled with immunoSEQ multiplex PCR; TCRdb holds only in-frame clones, not every one. The profile shows 2.3 million or so clones, about 92% of them singletons. Concerning this clone itself: What it binds is not known.

This chain uses TRBV7-3 with TRBJ2-1, with 9 nucleotides matching TRBD2. The sample taken for sequencing was naive CD4+ T cells from PBMCs. Subset in this sample: CD45RA+ positively selected. The receptor was isolated from a man between 18 and 29 years old in good health. Some clones in this sample may be carry-over from other donors' samples. The chain's CDR3 is CASSLGSGGGLASSYNEQFF. The CDR3 region has the DNA TGTGCCAGCAGCTTAGGTAGCGGCGGGGGACTAGCCAGCTCCTACAATGAGCAGTTCTTC. The full variable domain, its missing parts supplied by reference TRBV7-3 and TRBJ2-1, is GAGVSQTPSNKVTEKGKYVELRCDPISGHTALYWYRQSLGQGPEFLIYFQGTGAADDSGLPNDRFFAVRPEGSVSTLKIQRTERGDSAVYLCASSLGSGGGLASSYNEQFFGPGTRLTVL.